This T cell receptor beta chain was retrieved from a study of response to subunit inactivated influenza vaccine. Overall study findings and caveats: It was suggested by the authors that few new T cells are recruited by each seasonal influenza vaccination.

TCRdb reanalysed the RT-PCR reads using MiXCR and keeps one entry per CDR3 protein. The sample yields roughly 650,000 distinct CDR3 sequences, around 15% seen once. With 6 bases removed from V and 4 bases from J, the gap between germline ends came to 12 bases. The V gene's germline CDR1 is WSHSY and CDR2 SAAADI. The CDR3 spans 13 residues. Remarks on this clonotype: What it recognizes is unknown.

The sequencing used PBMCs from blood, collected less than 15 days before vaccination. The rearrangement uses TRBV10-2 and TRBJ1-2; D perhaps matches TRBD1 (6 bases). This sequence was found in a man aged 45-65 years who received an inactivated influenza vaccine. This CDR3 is CASSDGQPYGYTF. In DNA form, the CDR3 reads TGCGCCAGCAGCGACGGACAGCCCTATGGCTACACCTTC.